Listed here are 22 T cell receptor beta chains from one sample, sequenced in a study of Ad26.COV2.S vaccination and SARS-CoV-2 variants. Profiled with immunoSEQ multiplex PCR; TCRdb holds only in-frame clones, not every one. Of 400,000 or so clones in the sample, about nine tenths are singletons; the top ten hold approximately 3.7%. Treatment given: 15 to 20 received Ad26.COV2.S at low or high dose, single or two shots; about five received placebo; per-sample allocation not given. On day 63 after the first injection, vaccine and placebo recipients gave samples. Here the sequenced sample was peripheral blood, taken in a trial of Ad26.COV2.S vaccine versus placebo. Receptors originate from a person between 18 and 60 years old who received the Ad26.COV2.S COVID-19 vaccine or a placebo.

The V and J genes are TRBV6-5 and TRBJ2-7, with D maybe TRBD2 (5 bases). Trimming stripped 5 bases from V and 5 bases from J, with 19 bases between. The CDR3 has 15 amino acids. Germline V lookup: CDR1 MNHEY, CDR2 SVGAGI. CDR3 protein: CASSTPVAPGNEQYF. The DNA of the CDR3 is TGTGCCAGCAGTACCCCTGTAGCGCCCGGGAACGAGCAGTACTTC.

The CDR3 sequence is CASRKGGVTGNTIYF. As DNA, the CDR3 is TGTGCCAGCAGAAAGGGCGGGGTTACTGGAAACACCATATATTTT. This chain links TRBV5-6 with TRBJ1-3; D remains ambiguous. V was shortened by 5 bases and J by 2 bases, with 14 bases between the two germline ends. The CDR3 has 15 amino acids. CDR1 is SGHDT and CDR2 is YYEEEE in the germline V gene.

This clone was seen a single time. The V gene is TRBV5-1, the J gene TRBJ1-1; D is unclear. The V gene's germline CDR1 is SGHRS and CDR2 YFSETQ. The CDR3 contains 15 residues. The V and J ends lost 0 bases and 3 bases respectively, with 12 bases between them. CDR3 residues: CASSLEGLEHTEAFF. The CDR3 DNA is TGCGCCAGCAGCTTGGAGGGCCTGGAGCACACTGAAGCTTTCTTT.

This chain connects TRBV11-1 to TRBJ2-5; no reliable D call. Trimming took off 2 bases at V and 1 base at J, with 11 bases between the two ends. From germline, CDR1 is SGHAT and CDR2 FQDESV (reference sequence). This CDR3 has 15 amino acids. DNA of the CDR3: TGTGCCAGCAGCTTAAGTAAAGGACCCCAAGAGACCCAGTACTTC. Translation: CASSLSKGPQETQYF.

This clone was seen once. The CDR3 sequence is CASTPWGDPILRYGYTF. CDR3 nucleotides: TGTGCCAGCACCCCTTGGGGGGACCCAATCTTGAGGTATGGCTACACCTTC. The genes are TRBV28 and TRBJ1-2; maybe TRBD1 (5 bases). This CDR3 is built from 17 residues. Germline V gene lookup returns CDR1 MDHEN and CDR2 SYDVKM. Trimming pared 7 bases from V and 5 bases from J, leaving 26 bases between.

This chain joins TRBV5-6 and TRBJ2-3, with a tentative D call TRBD1 (6 bases). From germline, CDR1 is SGHDT and CDR2 YYEEEE. V was trimmed by 1 base and J by 0 bases, leaving 12 bases between them. The CDR3 loop spans 16 amino acids. CDR3 region: CASSLRLDRSTDTQYF. The DNA of the CDR3 is TGTGCCAGCAGCTTGCGGTTAGACAGGAGCACAGATACGCAGTATTTT.

V usage is TRBV12-3 or TRBV12-4 and J usage is TRBJ1-1; a weak D match, TRBD1 (5 bases). Trimming pared 4 bases from V and 5 bases from J, leaving 11 bases between. The CDR3 loop spans 13 amino acids. Here the CDR3 DNA reads TGTGCCAGCAGTTCCGCGGGGGGGACTGAAGCTTTCTTT. Its translation: CASSSAGGTEAFF.

The rearrangement joins TRBV7-2 to TRBJ1-1; weak D call: TRBD1 (6 bases). The germline V and J ends were trimmed by 3 bases and 5 bases, with 16 bases remaining between them. The CDR3 is made up of 15 amino acids. CDR1 is SGHTA, CDR2 FQGNSA, per germline. Here the CDR3 reads CASSLVTGLRTEAFF. In DNA, the CDR3 is TGTGCCAGCAGCTTGGTGACAGGCCTGAGGACTGAAGCTTTCTTT.

V gene TRBV9 combines with J gene TRBJ2-2; 7 nucleotides align to TRBD1. V lost 1 base to trimming and J lost 3 bases; unmatched junction nucleotides: 3. The CDR3 loop spans 15 amino acids. Germline CDR1 reads SGDLS; CDR2 reads YYNGEE. The DNA for the CDR3 is TGTGCCAGCAGCGTACGCCAGGGGGACACCGGGGAGCTGTTTTTT. Translated: CASSVRQGDTGELFF.

The chain uses TRBV9 and TRBJ1-1, with 9 positions matching TRBD1. V was pared by 3 bases and J by 5 bases, with 11 bases of the junction left unmatched. The CDR3 runs 16 residues. The V gene's germline CDR1 is SGDLS and CDR2 YYNGEE. CDR3: CASSGEQRQGVTEAFF. The CDR3 nucleotides are TGTGCCAGCAGCGGAGAGCAACGACAGGGGGTGACTGAAGCTTTCTTT.

The gene calls are TRBV9 and TRBJ2-3, with D maybe TRBD1 (6 bases). Germline CDR1 SGDLS, CDR2 YYNGEE. The CDR3 runs to 14 residues. V was shortened by 3 bases and J by 10 bases, with 18 bases between the two germline ends. The CDR3 is CASSAGASSLSQYF. DNA for the CDR3: TGTGCCAGCAGCGCAGGGGCCTCCAGTCTGTCGCAGTATTTT.

The chain joins TRBV6-4 to TRBJ1-1, with TRBD1 matching over 7 bases. The CDR3 is made up of 14 amino acids. J gave up 6 bases and V 5 bases, and 9 bases lay outside the gene matches. The germline CDR1 and CDR2 sequences are MRHNA and SNTAGT. The CDR3 spells CASSPDRVGAEAFF. The CDR3 DNA reads TGTGCCAGCAGTCCTGACAGGGTGGGCGCTGAAGCTTTCTTT.

The chain combines TRBV5-1 with TRBJ1-2; D remains ambiguous. CDR1 and CDR2 (germline): SGHRS, YFSETQ. This CDR3 region has 14 residues. V was clipped by 1 base and J by 3 bases, with 10 bases between them. This chain's CDR3 is CASSLLRSDYGYTF. As DNA, the CDR3 is TGCGCCAGCAGCTTGCTAAGGAGTGACTATGGCTACACCTTC.

This chain joins TRBV6-2 or TRBV6-3 and TRBJ2-3; no clear D. CDR1 and CDR2 (germline): MNHEY, SVGEGT. The CDR3 extends over 12 amino acids. Trimming took off 4 bases at V and 5 bases at J, with 7 bases between the two ends. DNA of the CDR3: TGTGCCAGCAGTTCCTTCGGAGATACGCAGTATTTT. Translating it yields CASSSFGDTQYF.

J is TRBJ2-7 and V is TRBV7-2; D ambiguous. There are 14 residues in the CDR3. V shed 5 bases and J shed 0 bases, with 11 bases lying between them. Germline assignment: CDR1 SGHTA and CDR2 FQGNSA. In DNA, the CDR3 is TGTGCCAGCAGCGTGACCTATTCCTCCTACGAGCAGTACTTC. This gives the protein CASSVTYSSYEQYF.

This sequence joins TRBV6-5 and TRBJ2-2, with 10 positions matching TRBD2. This CDR3 spans 16 amino acids. Germline CDR1 is MNHEY and CDR2 is SVGAGI. V gave up 4 bases and J gave up 5 bases; unmatched junction bases: 7. In nucleotides, the CDR3 is TGTGCCAGCAGTTCCAGGACTAGCGGCACAACCGGGGAGCTGTTTTTT. Translating gives CASSSRTSGTTGELFF.

The rearrangement joins TRBV9 to TRBJ2-7; no clear D. The germline gives CDR1 SGDLS, CDR2 YYNGEE. Trimming stripped 3 bases from V and 0 bases from J, with 19 bases between. This CDR3 is 17 amino acids long. CDR3 sequence: CASSGAGLVSNSYEQYF. CDR3 nucleotide sequence: TGTGCCAGCAGCGGAGCAGGCCTTGTCTCCAACTCCTACGAGCAGTACTTC.

This rearrangement joins TRBV7-2 to TRBJ2-7; the match to TRBD2 covers 7 bases. The V gene end was trimmed by 5 bases and the J gene end by 4 bases; junction bases not matched to a gene: 11. CDR1 is SGHTA and CDR2 is FQGNSA in the germline V gene. CDR3 length: 15 amino acids. CDR3 DNA sequence: TGTGCCAGCAGCCCGGGAAGAGCGGGGTATTACGAGCAGTACTTC. This gives the protein CASSPGRAGYYEQYF.

This clone was detected once. V usage is TRBV6-5 and J usage is TRBJ2-5; 8 nucleotides match TRBD2. The CDR3 length is 14 residues. Germline V gene sequence: CDR1 MNHEY, CDR2 SVGAGI. J gave up 7 bases and V 7 bases, and 11 bases lay outside the gene matches. The CDR3 nucleotides are TGTGCCAGCACCGCGGGGGGTGCCCCCCGGACCCAGTACTTC. It specifies CASTAGGAPRTQYF.

The chain combines TRBV7-2 with TRBJ2-2; D possibly corresponds to TRBD2 (7 bases). V was pared by 1 base and J by 2 bases, with 11 bases between. This CDR3 contains 16 residues. From germline, CDR1 is SGHTA and CDR2 FQGNSA. The CDR3 protein is CASSLVGGDNTGELFF. CDR3 coding DNA: TGTGCCAGCAGCTTAGTAGGGGGGGACAACACCGGGGAGCTGTTTTTT.

The genes are TRBV11-3 and TRBJ2-7, with 7 bases lining up with TRBD2. V was pared by 3 bases and J by 0 bases, with 5 bases of the junction left unmatched. CDR1 SGHNT and CDR2 YENEEA come from the germline V gene. There are 15 residues in the CDR3. The CDR3 bases are TGTGCCAGCAGCTTGGCAGGCGGGGGCTCCTACGAGCAGTACTTC. Translated, it gives CASSLAGGGSYEQYF.

Concerning this clone itself: One end of the junction is discordant with germline, which a read error may explain. The chain couples TRBV7-7 to TRBJ2-1; D could derive from TRBD1 or TRBD2 (7 bases each). Germline CDR1 SSHAT, CDR2 FNYEAQ (reference sequence). The CDR3 extends over 15 amino acids. The CDR3 loop is CASSKDQGGWDEQFF. The CDR3 DNA reads as TGTGCTAGCAGCAAGGACCAGGGGGGGTGGGATGAGCAGTTCTTC.